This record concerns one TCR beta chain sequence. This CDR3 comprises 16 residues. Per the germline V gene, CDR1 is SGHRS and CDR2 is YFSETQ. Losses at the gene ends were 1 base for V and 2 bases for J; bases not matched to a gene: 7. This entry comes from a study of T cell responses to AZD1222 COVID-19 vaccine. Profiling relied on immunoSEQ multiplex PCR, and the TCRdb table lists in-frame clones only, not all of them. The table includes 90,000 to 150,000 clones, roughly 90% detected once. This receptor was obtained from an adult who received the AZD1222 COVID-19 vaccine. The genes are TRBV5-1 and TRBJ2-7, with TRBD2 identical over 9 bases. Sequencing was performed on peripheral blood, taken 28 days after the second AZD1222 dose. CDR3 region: CASSLWAGGAAYEQYF. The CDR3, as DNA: TGCGCCAGCAGCTTGTGGGCGGGGGGGGCAGCCTACGAGCAGTACTTC.